This is a list of T cell receptor beta chains from one sample in a study of control samples from healthy donors and cancer patients. The assay was immunoSEQ multiplex PCR, and TCRdb's table has in-frame clones only and misses some. The sample records 130,000 to 150,000 clones, more than 90% being singletons. Sequencing was performed on blood. These receptors were collected from a man aged 30 to 45 in good health. The CDR3 runs from the conserved cysteine through the conserved F or W. A D gene is named only where the DNA matches it firmly. Only part of the rows carry a size: once, few, many, or a class if the clone is expanded.

>-|16|TRBJ2-3|-|TRBV6-4
CASSDSAGQSTDTQYF
TGTGCCAGCAGTGACTCAGCGGGCCAAAGCACAGATACGCAGTATTTT
>-|14|TRBJ1-1|-|TRBV5-1
CASSSGLNPAEAFF
TGCGCCAGCAGCTCGGGACTCAACCCCGCTGAAGCTTTCTTT
>TRBD2|15|TRBJ2-7|-|TRBV6-5
CASIDDTGRTYEQYF
TGTGCCAGCATCGATGATACCGGGAGGACCTACGAGCAGTACTTC
>-|17|TRBJ2-5|-|TRBV6-2/TRBV6-3
CASSYGVAETEKETQYF
TGTGCCAGCAGTTACGGTGTAGCGGAGACAGAAAAAGAGACCCAGTACTTC
>TRBD1|15|TRBJ1-1|-|TRBV29-1
CSVATGTGANTEAFF
TGCAGCGTTGCTACCGGGACAGGGGCGAACACTGAAGCTTTCTTT
>TRBD1|14|TRBJ2-7|-|TRBV28
CASSPRDSSYEQYF
TGTGCCAGCAGTCCTCGGGACAGCTCCTACGAGCAGTACTTC
>-|10|TRBJ2-1|-|TRBV7-9
CANEVDEQFF
TGTGCCAACGAAGTCGATGAGCAGTTCTTC
>-|13|TRBJ2-5|-|TRBV9
CASSVMPKETQYF
TGTGCCAGCAGCGTGATGCCTAAAGAGACCCAGTACTTC
>-|14|TRBJ2-7|once|TRBV9
CASSAGHISYEQYF
TGTGCCAGCAGCGCAGGACATATTTCCTACGAGCAGTACTTC
>TRBD2|19|TRBJ2-3|-|TRBV28
CASPPAWGLGGRGVDTQYF
TGTGCCAGCCCCCCCGCGTGGGGTCTAGGCGGGAGGGGGGTCGATACGCAGTATTTT
>TRBD1|15|TRBJ1-2|-|TRBV5-6
CASSLPIRQGSGYTF
TGTGCCAGCAGCTTACCGATCCGACAGGGCTCTGGCTACACCTTC
>-|15|TRBJ2-1|-|TRBV7-9
CASSLDAGSYNEQFF
TGTGCCAGCAGCTTAGATGCGGGATCCTACAATGAGCAGTTCTTC
>-|12|TRBJ1-2|-|TRBV12-3/TRBV12-4
CASRVRNYGYTF
TGTGCCAGCAGGGTGAGAAACTATGGCTACACCTTC
>-|12|TRBJ1-1|-|TRBV29-1
CSPTPQNTEAFF
TGCAGCCCCACACCCCAGAACACTGAAGCTTTCTTT
>TRBD1|13|TRBJ1-1|-|TRBV10-3
CAISADRETKAFF
TGTGCCATCAGTGCGGACAGGGAAACAAAAGCTTTCTTT
>-|14|TRBJ2-6|-|TRBV18
CASSPETGANVLTF
TGTGCCAGCTCACCAGAGACCGGGGCCAACGTCCTGACTTTC
>-|13|TRBJ2-7|-|TRBV15
CATSLKDSYEQYF
TGTGCCACCAGCCTAAAGGACTCCTACGAGCAGTACTTC
>TRBD1|13|TRBJ2-7|-|TRBV12-3/TRBV12-4
CASSSDRAYEQYF
TGTGCCAGCAGTTCGGACAGGGCCTACGAGCAGTACTTC
>-|17|TRBJ1-3|-|TRBV23-1
CASSQSFREFTGNTIYF
TGCGCCAGCAGTCAATCGTTTCGGGAATTCACTGGAAACACCATATATTTT
>TRBD2|17|TRBJ2-5|-|TRBV3-1/TRBV3-2
CASSPGTSGISRETQYF
TGTGCCAGCAGCCCAGGGACTAGCGGGATCAGTCGGGAGACCCAGTACTTC
>TRBD2|16|TRBJ2-5|-|TRBV9
CASSESGGRYQETQYF
TGTGCCAGCAGCGAGAGCGGGGGTCGGTACCAAGAGACCCAGTACTTC
>-|16|TRBJ2-6|-|TRBV7-3
CASSLVSGSGANVLTF
TGTGCCAGCAGCTTAGTAAGTGGCTCTGGGGCCAACGTCCTGACTTTC
>TRBD2|15|TRBJ2-1|once|TRBV11-2
CASSLSFSGSSEQFF
TGTGCCAGCAGCTTGTCGTTTAGCGGGAGTAGTGAGCAGTTCTTC
>TRBD2|18|TRBJ2-2|-|TRBV27
CASSLRTSGRANTGELFF
TGTGCCAGCAGTTTAAGGACTAGCGGGAGGGCGAACACCGGGGAGCTGTTTTTT
>-|13|TRBJ2-7|-|TRBV7-3
CASSLGVSYEQYF
TGTGCCAGCAGCTTGGGCGTCTCCTACGAGCAGTACTTC
>-|12|TRBJ2-5|-|TRBV6-5
CASIGYEETQYF
TGTGCCAGCATCGGGTATGAAGAGACCCAGTACTTC
>TRBD1|14|TRBJ1-2|-|TRBV5-5
CASSPGQGLNGYTF
TGTGCCAGCAGCCCCGGACAGGGATTAAACGGCTACACCTTC
>TRBD2|17|TRBJ2-1|-|TRBV13
CASSLGFSSGSYNEQFF
TGTGCCAGCAGCTTAGGTTTTTCTAGCGGATCCTACAATGAGCAGTTCTTC
>-|14|TRBJ2-2|-|TRBV9
CASSVNTHAGELFF
TGTGCCAGCAGCGTAAATACACATGCCGGGGAGCTGTTTTTT
>-|15|TRBJ1-1|-|TRBV27
CASSVTGLVLTEAFF
TGTGCCAGCAGTGTTACAGGGTTGGTGTTGACTGAAGCTTTCTTT
>-|12|TRBJ2-7|-|TRBV12-5
CASGLGAGEQYF
TGTGCTAGTGGTTTAGGGGCGGGTGAGCAGTACTTC
>-|14|TRBJ1-5|-|TRBV30
CAWSEGLGNQPQHF
TGTGCCTGGAGTGAGGGACTTGGCAATCAGCCCCAGCATTTT
>-|15|TRBJ1-3|-|TRBV2
CASSEVAGPGNTIYF
TGTGCCAGCAGTGAAGTGGCAGGACCTGGAAACACCATATATTTT
>-|13|TRBJ1-6|-|TRBV11-2
CASSFFDSQVLHF
TGTGCCAGCAGCTTTTTTGACAGCCAAGTCCTCCACTTT
>TRBD2|21|TRBJ2-6|-|TRBV15
CATSRGLAKGKRYTGANVLTF
TGTGCCACCAGTAGGGGACTAGCGAAGGGTAAAAGGTATACCGGGGCCAACGTCCTGACTTTC
>-|16|TRBJ2-3|-|TRBV5-6
CASSEVGSKGADTQYF
TGTGCCAGCAGCGAGGTGGGTTCTAAGGGGGCAGATACGCAGTATTTT
>-|13|TRBJ1-1|-|TRBV11-3
CASSTTGLAEAFF
TGTGCCAGCAGCACCACAGGGTTGGCTGAAGCTTTCTTT
>-|14|TRBJ1-1|-|TRBV10-3
CAIRGTGLNTEAFF
TGTGCCATCAGAGGAACAGGGTTGAACACTGAAGCTTTCTTT
>-|12|TRBJ1-2|-|TRBV29-1
CSVVGLDYGYTF
TGCAGCGTTGTGGGACTGGACTATGGCTACACCTTC
>-|14|TRBJ2-2|-|TRBV7-8
CASSLGLSGGELFF
TGTGCCAGCAGCTTAGGTCTTTCGGGCGGGGAGCTGTTTTTT
>TRBD2|14|TRBJ2-5|-|TRBV4-3
CASSQMAGEETQYF
TGCGCCAGCAGCCAAATGGCGGGAGAAGAGACCCAGTACTTC
>TRBD2|15|TRBJ2-1|-|TRBV9
CASSVAAGGLVEQFF
TGTGCCAGCAGCGTAGCAGCGGGAGGGTTAGTTGAGCAGTTCTTC
>TRBD1|17|TRBJ1-2|-|TRBV7-9
CASSPGGLRTGGYGYTF
TGTGCCAGCAGCCCTGGTGGCCTCCGGACAGGGGGTTATGGCTACACCTTC
>TRBD2|15|TRBJ2-1|-|TRBV3-1/TRBV3-2
CASSLSGSGYNEQFF
TGTGCCAGCAGCCTCAGCGGGAGTGGGTACAATGAGCAGTTCTTC
>-|15|TRBJ1-3|-|TRBV14
CASSPAGTTGNTIYF
TGTGCCAGCAGCCCAGCCGGGACAACTGGAAACACCATATATTTT
>TRBD2|18|TRBJ2-1|-|TRBV9
CASSLPGLAGAGYNEQFF
TGTGCCAGCAGCTTACCGGGACTAGCGGGCGCTGGCTACAATGAGCAGTTCTTC
>TRBD1|15|TRBJ2-3|-|TRBV30
CAWSHQLTGTDTQYF
TGTGCCTGGAGTCATCAACTGACAGGGACAGATACGCAGTATTTT
>TRBD2|19|TRBJ2-1|-|TRBV11-3
CASSLSLWGSGTSNNEQFF
TGTGCCAGCAGCTTATCGCTCTGGGGTAGCGGGACTTCCAACAATGAGCAGTTCTTC
>-|12|TRBJ2-7|-|TRBV18
CASSPDIGEQYF
TGTGCCAGCTCACCGGACATCGGCGAGCAGTACTTC
>TRBD1|16|TRBJ1-2|once|TRBV27
CASRPGTGGRSYGYTF
TGTGCCAGCAGACCCGGGACAGGGGGCAGGAGCTATGGCTACACCTTC
>-|16|TRBJ2-6|once|TRBV4-2
CASSQDRSSGANVLTF
TGTGCCAGCAGCCAAGATCGGAGCTCTGGGGCCAACGTCCTGACTTTC
>-|13|TRBJ1-5|-|TRBV28
CASRRGANQPQHF
TGTGCCAGCAGGAGGGGGGCCAATCAGCCCCAGCATTTT
>-|15|TRBJ2-3|-|TRBV7-9
CASSLVAGSTDTQYF
TGTGCCAGCAGCTTAGTAGCAGGAAGCACAGATACGCAGTATTTT
>-|14|TRBJ2-1|many|TRBV6-4
CASSEEVGGYEQFF
TGTGCCAGCAGTGAGGAGGTCGGGGGTTATGAGCAGTTCTTC